The subject of this entry is one T cell receptor (beta chain). Its cognate antigen is unknown. Germline CDR1 SGDLS, CDR2 YYNGEE. This CDR3 is 12 amino acids long. Trimming stripped 0 bases from V and 5 bases from J, with 2 bases between. The source of the sample is a study of cytomegalovirus exposure and HLA in healthy donors. Broader study findings: The authors confirmed in vitro that a few CMV-associated chains were specific for CMV antigens.

Use of 60 Vbeta and 13 Jbeta primers characterized the PCR. The protocol was immunoSEQ multiplex PCR, while the TCRdb copy is restricted to in-frame clones and leaves out a portion. The sample totals roughly 72,000 clones. J is TRBJ2-2 and V is TRBV9; D is uncertain. The sequence was collected from a man aged 18-30 years in good health and CMV-seropositive. Sequenced: PBMCs. The CDR3 bases are TGTGCCAGCAGCGTAGCAACCGGGGAGCTGTTTTTT. Protein sequence: CASSVATGELFF.